What follows describes a single T cell receptor (beta chain). The sample holds a few counts of this clonotype. Its antigen is still unknown. One base away there is no much larger clone; base qualities are not given. Libraries were built with 5' RACE. Sequencer: NextSeq 500. Unique molecular identifiers were attached to individual cDNA molecules in the TCR library protocol so that sequencing error and PCR bias could be corrected. TCR alpha and beta chains were both sequenced, and the abundances of alpha and beta sequences in each sample were closely correlated with each other. In the authors' own workflow: Decombinator V4 was used to annotate TCR sequences for V gene, J gene and CDR3. Expanded TCRs were defined as changing significantly between any two time points under a Poisson model with p below 0.0001. Abundances of TCRs were expressed as counts per million after normalisation to the total number of TCRs sequenced in each sample. TRAV1-2 paired with TRAJ12, TRAJ20 or TRAJ33 defined MAIT TCRs, while TRAV10 paired with TRAJ18 defined iNKT TCRs. VDJdb, accessed on 1 November 2021, was searched for TCRs annotated for CMV, EBV and SARS-CoV-2, and TCRs annotated for more than one antigen were excluded. Starting from the raw public reads, TCRdb applied fastp trimming at Q25, assembled clones with MiXCR and retained in-frame beta chains. Rows matching on CDR3 protein sequence are summarized as one entry with the most common DNA and genes. None of the V and J calls come from the authors' own analysis; TCRdb made them. This sample is represented by tens of thousands of distinct CDR3 sequences; approximately 6.2% of them were singletons. The ten largest clones capture around 3.9% of the sample.

The data were obtained in a study of early T cells in non-severe SARS-CoV-2 infection (dated by TCRdb to the early 2020s). Regarding the complete study: Because TCR sequencing relied on bulk RNA taken from unsorted whole blood, pairing of alpha and beta chains was not possible.

The research as a whole found: VDJdb matching was skewed toward anti-spike CD8 responses and likely underestimated virus-specific expansions by missing private and CD4 specificities.

The germline V and J ends show losses of 7 bases and 4 bases respectively, and no gene match explains 7 bases of the junction. Counted from cysteine to phenylalanine, this CDR3 has 14 amino acids. Just CDR3 DNA is preserved here, 42 bases in frame from base 1. From a lookup of the germline V gene (reference sequence), CDR1 and CDR2 are MNHNY and SVGAGI. Set within a cohort of healthcare workers in London, UK, this nested case-control study involved weekly PCR testing of nasopharyngeal swabs along with blood sampling. Healthcare workers were enrolled in the week of the UK lockdown, from 23 to 31 March 2020, and were followed every week for up to roughly 15 weeks.

The specimen was whole blood. The chain is assembled from TRBV6-6 and TRBJ1-2; 9 bases in the middle match TRBD1. The receptor's source is an adult who was a healthcare worker with PCR-confirmed SARS-CoV-2 infection or an uninfected control (not recorded which). Read as DNA, the sequence is TGTGCCAGCACCGACAGGGGGGCCGGCTATGGCTACACCTTC. Translated, this gives CASTDRGAGYGYTF.